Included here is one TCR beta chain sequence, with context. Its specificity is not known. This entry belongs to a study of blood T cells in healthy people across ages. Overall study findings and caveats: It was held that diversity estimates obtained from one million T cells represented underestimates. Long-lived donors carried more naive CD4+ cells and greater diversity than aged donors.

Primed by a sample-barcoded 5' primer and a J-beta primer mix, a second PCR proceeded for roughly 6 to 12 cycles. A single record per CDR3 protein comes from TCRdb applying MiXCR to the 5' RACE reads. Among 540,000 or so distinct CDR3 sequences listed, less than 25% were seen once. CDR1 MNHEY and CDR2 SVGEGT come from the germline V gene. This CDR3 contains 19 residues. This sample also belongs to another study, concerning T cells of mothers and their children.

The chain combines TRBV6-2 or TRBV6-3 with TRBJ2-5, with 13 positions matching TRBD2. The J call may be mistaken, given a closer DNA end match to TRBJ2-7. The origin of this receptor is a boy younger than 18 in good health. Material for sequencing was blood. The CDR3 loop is CASRRGTSGTSSSSYEQYF. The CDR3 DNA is TGTGCCAGCAGACGCGGGACTAGCGGGACCTCGTCCAGCTCCTACGAGCAGTACTTC.